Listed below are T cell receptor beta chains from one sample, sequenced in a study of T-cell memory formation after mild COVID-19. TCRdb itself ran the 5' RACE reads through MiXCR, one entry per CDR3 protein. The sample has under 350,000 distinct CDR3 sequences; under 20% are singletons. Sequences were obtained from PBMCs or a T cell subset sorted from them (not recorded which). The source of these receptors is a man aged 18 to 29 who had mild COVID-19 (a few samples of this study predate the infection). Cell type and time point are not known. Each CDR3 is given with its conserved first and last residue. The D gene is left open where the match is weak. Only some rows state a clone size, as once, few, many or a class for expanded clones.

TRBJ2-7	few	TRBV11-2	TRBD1	CASSFSGGHEQYF	TGTGCCAGCAGCTTTTCAGGGGGCCACGAGCAGTACTTC
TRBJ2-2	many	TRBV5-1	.	CASSFRTHTGELFF	TGCGCCAGCAGCTTCCGGACCCACACCGGGGAGCTGTTTTTT
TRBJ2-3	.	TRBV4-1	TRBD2	CASSQDRPSGGTDTQYF	TGCGCCAGCAGCCAAGATCGGCCTAGCGGGGGGACAGATACGCAGTATTTT
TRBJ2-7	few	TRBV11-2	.	CASSLDRAGLNYEQYF	TGTGCCAGCAGCTTAGATCGGGCAGGACTTAACTACGAGCAGTACTTC
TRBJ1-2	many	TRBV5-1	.	CASSSSYGQALSYGYTF	TGCGCCAGCAGCTCTTCATACGGACAAGCTTTGAGTTATGGCTACACCTTC
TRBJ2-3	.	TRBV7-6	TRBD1	CASSYNRGDTQYF	TGTGCCAGCAGCTATAACAGGGGAGATACGCAGTATTTT
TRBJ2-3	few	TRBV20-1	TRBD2	CSAPLASGGTDTQYF	TGCAGTGCTCCCCTCGCTAGCGGGGGCACAGATACGCAGTATTTT
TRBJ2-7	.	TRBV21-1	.	CARNRGQGTPTYEQYF	TGTGCCAGAAATCGTGGACAGGGCACTCCCACCTACGAGCAGTACTTC
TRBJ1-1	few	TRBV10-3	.	CAISGPTGNTEAFF	TGTGCCATCAGTGGCCCGACAGGGAACACTGAAGCTTTCTTT
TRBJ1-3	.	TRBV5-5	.	CASSLSRNSGNTIYF	TGTGCCAGCAGCTTGAGTAGGAACTCTGGAAACACCATATATTTT
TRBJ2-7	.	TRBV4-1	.	CASSQGRGDSYEQYF	TGCGCCAGCAGCCAAGGCAGGGGGGACTCCTACGAGCAGTACTTC
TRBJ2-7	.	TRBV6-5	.	CASRPRGPTPFEQYF	TGTGCCAGCAGACCGCGGGGACCCACCCCGTTCGAGCAGTACTTC
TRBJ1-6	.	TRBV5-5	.	CASSLQGSDSPLHF	TGTGCCAGCAGCTTGCAGGGTTCCGATTCACCCCTCCACTTT
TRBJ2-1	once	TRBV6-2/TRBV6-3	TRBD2	CASSYVITKGSGGLYNEQFF	TGTGCCAGCAGTTACGTAATTACCAAGGGTAGCGGGGGGCTCTACAATGAGCAGTTCTTC
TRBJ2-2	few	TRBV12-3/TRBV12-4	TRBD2	CASSLIAGVTGELFF	TGTGCCAGCAGTTTAATAGCGGGGGTTACCGGGGAGCTGTTTTTT
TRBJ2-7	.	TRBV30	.	CAWSSGSYEQYF	TGTGCCTGGAGTAGTGGTAGCTACGAGCAGTACTTC
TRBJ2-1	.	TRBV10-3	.	CAALSRDTEQFF	TGTGCCGCCCTATCGAGGGATACTGAGCAGTTCTTC